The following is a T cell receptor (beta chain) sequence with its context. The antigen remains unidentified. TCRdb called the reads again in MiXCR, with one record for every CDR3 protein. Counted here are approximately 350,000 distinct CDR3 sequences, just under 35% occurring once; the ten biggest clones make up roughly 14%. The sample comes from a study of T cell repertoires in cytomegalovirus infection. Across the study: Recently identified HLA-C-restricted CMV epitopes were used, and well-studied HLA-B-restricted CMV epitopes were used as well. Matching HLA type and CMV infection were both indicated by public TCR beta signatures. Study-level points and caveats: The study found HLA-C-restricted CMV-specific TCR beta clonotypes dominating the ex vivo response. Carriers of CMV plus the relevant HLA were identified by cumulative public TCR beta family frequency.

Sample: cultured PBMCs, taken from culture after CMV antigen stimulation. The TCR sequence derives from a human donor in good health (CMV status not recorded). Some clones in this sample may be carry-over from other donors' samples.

The CDR3, as DNA: TGTGCCAGCAGCAAACCGGGCCTCAACACTGAAGCTTTCTTT. Translation gives CASSKPGLNTEAFF. V gene TRBV7-2 combines with J gene TRBJ1-1, with D unresolved. The CDR3 is 14 residues long. Trimming pared 5 bases from V and 2 bases from J, leaving 12 bases between. The germline gives CDR1 SGHTA, CDR2 FQGNSA.